Here is one T cell receptor beta chain with its context. No antigen is known for it. The CDR3 runs 15 residues. Germline loops: CDR1 SSHAT, CDR2 FNYEAQ (reference sequence). With 4 bases clipped from V and 4 bases from J, the junction kept 4 bases outside the gene matches. Primers for the PCR totalled 60 Vbeta and 13 Jbeta. Sequencing was performed with immunoSEQ multiplex PCR; in TCRdb, only in-frame clones are kept and a portion is missing. The data contain about 180,000 clones, around 82% of them seen just once; the ten biggest clones take up under 2.5%. This entry is derived from a study of cytomegalovirus exposure and HLA in healthy donors. Whole-study results and caveats: In a later analysis, a missense DCLRE1C variant was linked to TCR beta V- and J-gene trimming.

The rearrangement joins TRBV7-7 to TRBJ2-2, with 9 bases lining up with TRBD2. This TCR derives from a man in his fifties or sixties in good health and CMV-seronegative. The sample consisted of PBMCs. CDR3 residues: CASSSSGIGTGELFF. The CDR3 nucleotides are TGTGCCAGCAGCTCTAGCGGGATTGGCACCGGGGAGCTGTTTTTT.